This T cell receptor (beta chain) originates from a study of blood T cell repertoires in COVID-19. Only in-frame clones appear in the TCRdb table, and some are missing; sequencing was by immunoSEQ multiplex PCR. Altogether about 230,000 clones are present, around 83% being singletons, with the ten largest covering around 0.97%. This CDR3 is 17 amino acids long. V lost 3 bases and J lost 3; bases outside the gene matches: 11. Germline loops: CDR1 SGHRS, CDR2 YFSETQ. V and J are TRBV5-1 and TRBJ2-5, with 10 bases that match TRBD2. The clonotype was recovered from a man aged 40-49 years with acute or convalescent COVID-19. Sequenced sample: peripheral blood. The CDR3 region is CASSSGIAGGREETQYF. CDR3 DNA: TGCGCCAGCAGCTCCGGGATAGCGGGGGGTCGAGAAGAGACCCAGTACTTC. Full variable domain (missing parts from reference TRBV5-1 and TRBJ2-5): KAGVTQTPRYLIKTRGQQVTLSCSPISGHRSVSWYQQTPGQGLQFLFEYFSETQRNKGNFPGRFSGRQFSNSRSEMNVSTLELGDSALYLCASSSGIAGGREETQYFGPGTRLLVL.